These 26 T cell receptor beta chains came from one sample sequenced in a study of blood T cell repertoires in COVID-19. Assay used: immunoSEQ multiplex PCR; TCRdb lists only in-frame clones, some missing. This table holds a few hundred thousand clones, about 91% found once. Material: peripheral blood. All receptors come from a woman aged 30 to 39 with COVID-19, enrolled during active disease.

The chain uses TRBV5-1 and TRBJ2-7; 8 bases fit TRBD1. The CDR3 runs 15 residues. Losses at the gene ends were 5 bases for V and 4 bases for J; bases not matched to a gene: 11. In germline, CDR1 is SGHRS, CDR2 YFSETQ. The CDR3, as DNA: TGCGCCAGCAGTACCCCGACAGGGGAAGGGTACGAGCAGTACGTC. Its protein is CASSTPTGEGYEQYV.

The V and J genes are TRBV4-2 and TRBJ2-7, with D possibly matching TRBD2 (5 bases). The V and J ends lost 1 base and 7 bases respectively, with 20 bases between them. The CDR3 runs to 16 residues. CDR1 and CDR2 from the germline V gene are LGHNA and YNFKEQ. CDR3 coding DNA: TGTGCCAGCAGCCAAGTGGCGGGCTCCACCACTCTTGAGCAGTACTTC. Translated: CASSQVAGSTTLEQYF.

The chain combines TRBV5-6 with TRBJ1-5; D is possibly TRBD1 (6 bases). V lost 4 bases and J 6 bases, leaving 11 bases between the germline ends. Germline values: CDR1 SGHDT, CDR2 YYEEEE. This CDR3 spans 13 amino acids. CDR3 bases: TGTGCCAGCAGCGACTTGACAGGTCAGCCCCAGCATTTT. Translating it yields CASSDLTGQPQHF. The full variable domain, rest sourced from reference TRBV5-6 and TRBJ1-5, is DAGVTQSPTHLIKTRGQQVTLRCSPKSGHDTVSWYQQALGQGPQFIFQYYEEEERQRGNFPDRFSGHQFPNYSSELNVNALLLGDSALYLCASSDLTGQPQHFGDGTRLSIL.

The gene calls are TRBV28 and TRBJ2-3; 8 bases map to TRBD2. V lost 1 base, J lost 0 bases, and 6 bases stayed unmatched. Germline V gives CDR1 MDHEN, CDR2 SYDVKM. This CDR3 is built from 17 residues. The CDR3 DNA sequence: TGTGCCAGCAGTTTATCCGGCCGGGGGGGAAGCACAGATACGCAGTATTTT. Translation gives CASSLSGRGGSTDTQYF.

The chain combines TRBV7-2 with TRBJ2-5; the D gene is possibly TRBD1 (5 bases). CDR1 and CDR2 from the germline V gene are SGHTA and FQGNSA. V shed 5 bases and J shed 1 base, with 11 bases lying between them. The CDR3 loop spans 14 amino acids. The CDR3 coding sequence is TGTGCCAGCAGCCCAAGGGGCCGCCAAGAGACCCAGTACTTC. It yields the protein CASSPRGRQETQYF.

The chain uses TRBV7-6 and TRBJ2-1; D gene ambiguous. The CDR3 sequence is 16 residues long. Germline values: CDR1 SGHVS, CDR2 FNYEAQ. The ends were cut back, 5 bases at V and 0 bases at J, with 14 bases in the middle. CDR3 protein: CASSADWFSSYNEQFF. The CDR3 nucleotides are TGTGCCAGCAGCGCCGACTGGTTCAGCTCCTACAATGAGCAGTTCTTC.

The chain joins TRBV13 to TRBJ1-1, with D hard to call. Germline V gives CDR1 PRHDT, CDR2 FYEKMQ (reference sequence). Trimming cost V 5 bases and J 5 bases, with 12 bases left between them. The CDR3 spans 13 residues. In nucleotides, the CDR3 is TGTGCCAGCAGCCGACAAAAGATAACTGAAGCTTTCTTT. It codes for CASSRQKITEAFF.

The rearrangement links TRBV19 to TRBJ1-1, with a tentative D call TRBD1 (6 bases). The germline V gene has CDR1 LNHDA and CDR2 SQIVND (reference sequence). V was trimmed by 8 bases and J by 7 bases, leaving 11 bases between them. CDR3 size: 11 residues. The CDR3 DNA sequence: TGTGCCAGTGGGGGGGCGGTTGAAGCTTTCTTT. Amino acid sequence: CASGGAVEAFF.

The chain joins TRBV6-2 or TRBV6-3 to TRBJ1-1, with 9 bases aligning to TRBD1. Looked up from germline, CDR1 is MNHEY and CDR2 is SVGEGT. The junction had 3 bases not matched to a gene; V was cut back by 3 bases and J by 1 base. CDR3 size: 15 residues. The CDR3 DNA reads TGTGCCAGCAGTTATTGGGACAGGGAGAACACTGAAGCTTTCTTT. Its translation: CASSYWDRENTEAFF.

The gene calls are TRBV6-1 and TRBJ1-6, with 8 bases matching TRBD1. V shed 4 bases and J 10 bases; nucleotides not matched to a gene: 12. CDR1 MNHNS and CDR2 SASEGT come from the germline V gene. The CDR3 consists of 16 residues. The CDR3 DNA is TGTGCCAGCAGTGTTCAGGGGGCCGAGACTCGCTCACCCCTCCACTTT. Translating gives CASSVQGAETRSPLHF.

The J gene is TRBJ1-1, the V gene TRBV2; the D is unclear. The length of the CDR3 is 14 residues. Deletions cut 0 bases from V and 7 bases from J, with 12 bases between. The germline gives CDR1 SNHLY, CDR2 FYNNEI. CDR3 protein: CASSEAPRELEAFF. Here the CDR3 DNA reads TGTGCCAGCAGTGAAGCGCCCCGAGAGCTTGAAGCTTTCTTT.

The gene calls are TRBV28 and TRBJ1-2; 9 nucleotides line up with TRBD1. The V gene's germline CDR1 is MDHEN and CDR2 SYDVKM. Trimming took 6 bases from V and 4 from J; bases not matched to a gene: 12. CDR3 length: 16 residues. CDR3 protein: CASSSIGQGRPYGYTF. The CDR3, as DNA: TGTGCCAGCAGCTCTATCGGACAGGGGAGGCCCTATGGCTACACCTTC.

This chain uses TRBV9 with TRBJ1-1; no clear D gene. Trimming took 7 bases from V and 0 from J, leaving 13 bases between them. The CDR3 extends over 14 amino acids. From germline, CDR1 is SGDLS and CDR2 YYNGEE. CDR3 loop: CASQRGKVNTEAFF. In nucleotides, the CDR3 is TGTGCCAGCCAACGGGGTAAAGTGAACACTGAAGCTTTCTTT.

The rearrangement uses TRBV20-1 and TRBJ2-1; 8 positions match TRBD1. CDR3 size: 14 residues. V was pared by 3 bases and J by 2 bases, with 3 bases of the junction left unmatched. The V gene's germline CDR1 is DFQATT and CDR2 SNEGSKA (reference sequence). CDR3 amino acids: CSASTDRAYNEQFF. DNA of the CDR3: TGCAGTGCTAGTACGGACAGGGCCTACAATGAGCAGTTCTTC.

This clone was recorded a few times. V and J are TRBV14 and TRBJ1-1; tentative D call: TRBD1 (6 bases). The CDR3 loop spans 16 amino acids. Germline assignment: CDR1 SGHDN and CDR2 FVKESK. Trimming removed 0 bases at V and 5 bases at J, with 16 bases between. The CDR3 coding sequence is TGTGCCAGCAGCCAAGAAGTGGCAGGGGATAGAACTGAAGCTTTCTTT. Translating it yields CASSQEVAGDRTEAFF.

V is TRBV24-1 and J is TRBJ1-1, with D perhaps matching TRBD1 (5 bases). The CDR3 length is 14 residues. From germline, CDR1 is KGHDR and CDR2 SFDVKD. V was shortened by 5 bases and J by 6 bases, with 15 bases between the two germline ends. In DNA, the CDR3 is TGTGCCACCAGTGCCACGGGGGGGATCGCTGAAGCTTTCTTT. It translates to CATSATGGIAEAFF.

The rearrangement uses TRBV12-5 and TRBJ2-7; maybe TRBD1 (5 bases). The V gene's germline CDR1 is LGHNT and CDR2 FRNRAP. This CDR3 is built from 14 residues. With 5 bases removed from V and 4 bases from J, the gap between germline ends came to 15 bases. This chain's CDR3 is CASGLPGCRYEQYV. In nucleotides, the CDR3 is TGTGCTAGTGGTCTCCCAGGGTGTCGGTACGAGCAGTACGTC.

This clone was counted a single time. The chain is built from TRBV28 and TRBJ1-3, with 11 bases aligning to TRBD1. Germline CDR1 MDHEN, CDR2 SYDVKM. Unmatched junction bases numbered 4, after V lost 6 bases and J lost 0 bases. The CDR3 has 16 amino acids. The CDR3 sequence: CASRGQGAYSGNTIYF. CDR3 coding DNA: TGTGCCAGCAGAGGACAGGGGGCCTACTCTGGAAACACCATATATTTT. The variable domain in full, completed from reference TRBV28 and TRBJ1-3, reads DVKVTQSSRYLVKRTGEKVFLECVQDMDHENMFWYRQDPGLGLRLIYFSYDVKMKEKGDIPEGYSVSREKKERFSLILESASTNQTSMYLCASRGQGAYSGNTIYFGEGSWLTVV.

The genes are TRBV15 and TRBJ2-1; possibly TRBD1 for D (6 bases). CDR3 length equals 16 residues. CDR1 is LNHNV and CDR2 is YYDKDF in the germline V gene (reference sequence). V dropped 1 base and J dropped 2 bases, with 12 bases sitting between them. The CDR3 is CATSRGGQPPYNEQFF. The CDR3 bases are TGTGCCACCAGCAGAGGGGGACAACCGCCCTACAATGAGCAGTTCTTC. The complete variable domain, with remaining parts taken from reference TRBV15 and TRBJ2-1, reads DAMVIQNPRYQVTQFGKPVTLSCSQTLNHNVMYWYQQKSSQAPKLLFHYYDKDFNNEADTPDNFQSRRPNTSFCFLDIRSPGLGDTAMYLCATSRGGQPPYNEQFFGPGTRLTVL.

The rearrangement links TRBV2 to TRBJ1-6, with TRBD1 matching over 11 bases. The V gene's germline CDR1 is SNHLY and CDR2 FYNNEI. V lost 7 bases and J lost 10; bases outside the gene matches: 6. This CDR3 comprises 14 residues. Here the CDR3 DNA reads TGTGCCAGCATCGCGGACAGGGGGCGATCACCCCTCCACTTT. The encoded protein is CASIADRGRSPLHF.

This sequence joins TRBV4-1 and TRBJ2-1; D is uncertain. There are 18 residues in the CDR3. CDR1 and CDR2 from the germline V gene are MGHRA and YSYEKL. The V and J ends lost 0 bases and 5 bases respectively, with 20 bases between them. The CDR3 protein is CASSQEKVAPGGHNEQFF. CDR3 in DNA: TGCGCCAGCAGCCAAGAGAAGGTTGCCCCCGGTGGGCACAATGAGCAGTTCTTC.

This chain uses TRBV28 with TRBJ1-5; D is unclear. The CDR3 consists of 19 residues. Trimming shortened V by 5 bases and J by 4 bases, and 27 bases separated the two germline ends. CDR1 is MDHEN, CDR2 SYDVKM, per germline. CDR3 in amino acids: CASSTAPGVGAGVNQPQHF. Written as DNA, the CDR3 is TGTGCCAGCAGTACCGCCCCTGGCGTGGGCGCCGGGGTAAATCAGCCCCAGCATTTT. Looking up the rest from reference TRBV28 and TRBJ1-5 gives the full variable domain: DVKVTQSSRYLVKRTGEKVFLECVQDMDHENMFWYRQDPGLGLRLIYFSYDVKMKEKGDIPEGYSVSREKKERFSLILESASTNQTSMYLCASSTAPGVGAGVNQPQHFGDGTRLSIL.

The rearrangement links TRBV5-1 to TRBJ2-3, with D hard to call. Per the germline V gene, CDR1 is SGHRS and CDR2 is YFSETQ. The length of the CDR3 is 16 residues. V shed 0 bases and J shed 8 bases, with 19 bases lying between them. CDR3 residues: CASSLAEVLQSGTQYF. The DNA for the CDR3 is TGCGCCAGCAGCTTGGCCGAGGTGCTTCAAAGTGGTACGCAGTATTTT.

This clone turned up a few times. V and J are TRBV6-5 and TRBJ1-1, with 8 bases matching TRBD1. The germline V gene encodes CDR1 MNHEY and CDR2 SVGAGI. V lost 8 bases to trimming and J lost 6 bases; unmatched junction nucleotides: 8. The CDR3 sequence is 13 residues long. The CDR3 region is CASRNTGGSEAFF. The CDR3 bases are TGTGCCAGCCGAAATACAGGGGGATCTGAAGCTTTCTTT.

A note on this clone: In the same sample, other DNA sequences code for this CDR3. CDR3 amino acids: CASSPQGYGYTF. The CDR3 coding sequence is TGTGCCAGCAGTCCCCAGGGCTATGGCTACACCTTC. The chain is built from TRBV6-5 and TRBJ1-2; TRBD1 is a possible D gene (5 bases). Trimming left V 5 bases short and J 4 bases short, with 8 bases between. CDR3 size: 12 residues. Germline V gene sequence: CDR1 MNHEY, CDR2 SVGAGI.

This rearrangement joins TRBV7-2 to TRBJ1-2, with TRBD1 as a possible D gene (5 bases). The CDR3 contains 16 residues. Between the trimmed V and J ends, which lost 1 base and 7 bases, there was a span of 19 bases. CDR1 is SGHTA and CDR2 is FQGNSA in the germline V gene. CDR3 in DNA: TGTGCCAGCAGCTTAGATACAGACCCAGGGCATCTTGGCTACACCTTC. It is translated as CASSLDTDPGHLGYTF.